This entry lists 28 T cell receptor beta chains sequenced from one sample in a study of siplizumab effects on memory and regulatory T cells. Assay: immunoSEQ multiplex PCR; the TCRdb copy retains only in-frame clones and omits some. The sample contains 100,000 or so clones, 75% to 95% of which appear only once. The specimen was CD4+ T cells sorted from blood. The receptor set was obtained from a human donor in good health. Some clones in this sample may be carry-over from other donors' samples.

The chain joins TRBV21-1 to TRBJ1-4. TRBV21-1 is a pseudogene segment. CDR3 length equals 13 residues. The CDR3 DNA is TGTGCCAGCAGCAAAGGCTCCGATGAAAAACTGTTTTTT. Translation gives CASSKGSDEKLFF.

This chain links TRBV29-1 with TRBJ2-3; TRBD1 might be the D (6 bases). Trimming stripped 2 bases from V and 3 bases from J, with 12 bases between. Germline loops: CDR1 SQVTM, CDR2 ANQGSEA. The CDR3 runs 14 residues. Here the CDR3 reads CSVERQVGTDTQYF. CDR3 nucleotides: TGCAGCGTTGAAAGACAGGTTGGGACAGATACGCAGTATTTT.

This rearrangement joins TRBV5-5 to TRBJ2-7, with D possibly matching TRBD2 (6 bases). The germline V and J ends were trimmed by 1 base and 2 bases, with 13 bases remaining between them. The CDR3 spans 15 residues. Looked up from germline, CDR1 is SGHKS and CDR2 is YYEKEE (reference sequence). The CDR3 is CASSLRSGDPYEQYF. Here the CDR3 DNA reads TGTGCCAGCAGCTTGCGGTCGGGAGACCCCTACGAGCAGTACTTC.

This chain uses TRBV11-2 with TRBJ2-5; TRBD1 is a possible D gene (5 bases). Germline V lookup: CDR1 SGHAT, CDR2 FQNNGV. The CDR3 is made up of 14 amino acids. The V end lost 1 base, the J end lost 2 bases, and 8 bases lay between the germline ends. DNA for the CDR3: TGTGCCAGCAGCTTAGTTCGGACACAAGAGACCCAGTACTTC. This sequence encodes CASSLVRTQETQYF.

The chain uses TRBV7-3 and TRBJ2-3; TRBD2 agrees at 10 bases. This CDR3 contains 19 residues. Trimming at V came to 1 base and at J to 3 bases, leaving 13 bases not matched to a gene. Germline V CDR1 and CDR2: SGHTA, FQGTGA. CDR3 in DNA: TGTGCCAGCAGCTTAAGCGGTAGGGCTAGCGGGAGTGTTACAGATACGCAGTATTTT. This translates into CASSLSGRASGSVTDTQYF.

This rearrangement joins TRBV5-8 to TRBJ1-1; TRBD1 might be the D (5 bases). CDR1 and CDR2 from the germline V gene are SGHTS and YDEGEE. This CDR3 has 19 amino acids. The germline V and J ends were trimmed by 4 bases and 1 base, with 26 bases remaining between them. CDR3 coding DNA: TGTGCCAGCAGCCCGCGGAGTCAGGGAGCCATTTTTGGGAACACTGAAGCTTTCTTT. Its translation is CASSPRSQGAIFGNTEAFF.

The rearrangement uses TRBV6-5 and TRBJ1-3, with D tentatively TRBD1 (5 bases). CDR3 length: 15 residues. From germline, CDR1 is MNHEY and CDR2 SVGAGI. Trimming shortened V by 6 bases and J by 0 bases, and 12 bases separated the two germline ends. In nucleotides, the CDR3 is TGTGCCAGCAGGCGTGATGGGGGCTCTGGAAACACCATATATTTT. Translated: CASRRDGGSGNTIYF.

The V gene is TRBV5-8, the J gene TRBJ2-2, with 8 bases identical to TRBD1. The V segment lost 4 bases and the J segment 3 bases; nucleotides outside the gene matches: 14. The CDR3 is 18 residues long. CDR1 and CDR2 from the germline V gene are SGHTS and YDEGEE. The CDR3 loop is CASSRNLRTGRDTGELFF. The DNA of the CDR3 is TGTGCCAGCAGCAGAAACCTCCGGACAGGGAGAGACACCGGGGAGCTGTTTTTT.

The rearrangement joins TRBV7-9 to TRBJ2-5; TRBD2 matches 12 bases. Germline CDR1 and CDR2: SEHNR and FQNEAQ (reference sequence). The CDR3 is made up of 15 amino acids. Trimming at V came to 5 bases and at J to 6 bases, leaving 7 bases not matched to a gene. As DNA, the CDR3 is TGTGCCAGCAGCCGACTAGCGGGAGAGTTGAAGACCCAGTACTTC. Translation gives CASSRLAGELKTQYF.

The CDR3 region has the DNA TGTGCCAGCAGCAAAATTACCGGGAGGGCGGGTCAGCCCCAGCATTTT. Translation gives CASSKITGRAGQPQHF. V gene TRBV21-1 combines with J gene TRBJ1-5. TRBV21-1 corresponds to a pseudogene. The CDR3 is 16 amino acids.

The chain combines TRBV6-5 with TRBJ1-1; D not certain. The CDR3 length is 14 residues. CDR1 and CDR2 from the germline V gene are MNHEY and SVGAGI. V was pared by 5 bases and J by 1 base, with 11 bases between. The CDR3: CASSLKAWNTEAFF. The CDR3 DNA sequence: TGTGCCAGCAGTCTCAAAGCGTGGAACACTGAAGCTTTCTTT.

This clone has a single count. The CDR3 DNA is TGTGCCAGCAGTGGGACGGCTGGGAACTATGGCTACACCTTC. Translated: CASSGTAGNYGYTF. This rearrangement joins TRBV28 to TRBJ1-2, with D perhaps matching TRBD1 (5 bases). Germline V gene sequence: CDR1 MDHEN, CDR2 SYDVKM. V lost 5 bases and J 2 bases, leaving 12 bases between the germline ends. This CDR3 contains 14 residues.

The chain joins TRBV7-3 to TRBJ2-7; no reliable D call. The CDR3 runs 14 residues. The germline gives CDR1 SGHTA, CDR2 FQGTGA. V lost 2 bases and J lost 4, with 12 bases in between. The CDR3 DNA follows: TGTGCCAGCAGCTTATCAGCAGGACCTTACGAGCAGTACTTC. It codes for CASSLSAGPYEQYF.

The gene calls are TRBV7-3 and TRBJ2-7; D could derive from TRBD1 or TRBD2 (5 bases each). V lost 5 bases and J 3 bases, leaving 8 bases between the germline ends. CDR3 length: 12 residues. Germline values: CDR1 SGHTA, CDR2 FQGTGA. This CDR3 reads CASSRDGYEQYF. The CDR3 coding sequence is TGTGCCAGCAGCCGGGACGGCTACGAGCAGTACTTC.

The chain joins TRBV28 to TRBJ2-5, with D possibly matching TRBD1 (5 bases). Trimming stripped 2 bases from V and 4 bases from J, with 8 bases between. From germline, CDR1 is MDHEN and CDR2 SYDVKM. The CDR3 runs to 13 residues. The CDR3 DNA reads TGTGCCAGCAGTTTACAGGGATCAGAGACCCAGTACTTC. This codes for CASSLQGSETQYF.

The V gene is TRBV5-1, the J gene TRBJ2-5; possibly TRBD1 for D (6 bases). Trimming took 0 bases from V and 5 from J, leaving 11 bases between them. Looked up from germline, CDR1 is SGHRS and CDR2 is YFSETQ. The CDR3 extends over 14 amino acids. Here the CDR3 DNA reads TGCGCCAGCAGCTTGGACAGGGCAAGGGAGACCCAGTACTTC. It yields the protein CASSLDRARETQYF. Full variable domain (remainder filled in from reference TRBV5-1 and TRBJ2-5): KAGVTQTPRYLIKTRGQQVTLSCSPISGHRSVSWYQQTPGQGLQFLFEYFSETQRNKGNFPGRFSGRQFSNSRSEMNVSTLELGDSALYLCASSLDRARETQYFGPGTRLLVL.

CDR3 nucleotide sequence: TGCGCCAGCAGCTCTAGCGGGAGGGCTGACACCGGGGAGCTGTTTTTT. Residues: CASSSSGRADTGELFF. The gene calls are TRBV5-1 and TRBJ2-2; the match to TRBD2 covers 12 bases. The CDR3 sequence is 16 residues long. The germline V gene has CDR1 SGHRS and CDR2 YFSETQ. V was pared by 3 bases and J by 3 bases, with 3 bases of the junction left unmatched.

The chain recombines TRBV9 with TRBJ2-2; 11 bases align to TRBD2. Trimming removed 3 bases from V and 9 bases from J; junction bases left unmatched: 10. Germline CDR1 reads SGDLS; CDR2 reads YYNGEE. This CDR3 region has 16 residues. In nucleotides, the CDR3 is TGTGCCAGCAGCGGAGCGGGACTAGCGGAGGGACGGGAGCTGTTTTTT. Its protein is CASSGAGLAEGRELFF.

The chain uses TRBV9 and TRBJ1-3, with D hard to call. This CDR3 is 16 amino acids long. Trimming pared 4 bases from V and 0 bases from J, leaving 14 bases between. Looked up from germline, CDR1 is SGDLS and CDR2 is YYNGEE. CDR3 nucleotide sequence: TGTGCCAGCAGCCCCGCGGGATCTAACTCTGGAAACACCATATATTTT. It specifies CASSPAGSNSGNTIYF.

The chain has TRBV11-2 and TRBJ2-1; 9 nucleotides align to TRBD2. V was clipped by 4 bases and J by 7 bases; unmatched bases: 8. CDR3 length: 15 amino acids. From germline, CDR1 is SGHAT and CDR2 FQNNGV. CDR3 in amino acids: CASSSFGLASNEQFF. DNA of the CDR3: TGTGCCAGCAGCTCTTTTGGACTAGCGAGTAATGAGCAGTTCTTC.

This chain uses TRBV7-3 with TRBJ2-1, with 13 bases that match TRBD2. This CDR3 region has 15 residues. The junction had 4 bases not matched to a gene; V was cut back by 5 bases and J by 6 bases. From germline, CDR1 is SGHTA and CDR2 FQGTGA. The CDR3, as DNA: TGTGCCAGCAGCAAAACTAGCGGGAGGGCCAATGAGCAGTTCTTC. Protein sequence: CASSKTSGRANEQFF.

The rearrangement uses TRBV15 and TRBJ1-4; 8 bases are a match to TRBD1. After removal of 1 base from V and 8 bases from J, the junction contained 9 bases not matched to a gene. Germline-derived CDR1 and CDR2 are LNHNV and YYDKDF (reference sequence). The CDR3 is made up of 16 amino acids. The CDR3 DNA follows: TGTGCCACCAGCAGAGGGGTGGCAGGGGGCAAAGAAAAACTGTTTTTT. It encodes CATSRGVAGGKEKLFF.

This rearrangement joins TRBV14 to TRBJ2-1; 10 positions match TRBD2. With V trimmed by 4 bases and J by 9 bases, 9 bases remained unmatched. The CDR3 consists of 15 residues. Germline CDR1 SGHDN, CDR2 FVKESK. CDR3 protein: CASSPPSGSYSEQFF. For the CDR3, the DNA is TGTGCCAGCAGCCCCCCTAGCGGGAGTTATAGTGAGCAGTTCTTC. Complete variable domain (other parts from reference TRBV14 and TRBJ2-1): EAGVTQFPSHSVIEKGQTVTLRCDPISGHDNLYWYRRVMGKEIKFLLHFVKESKQDESGMPNNRFLAERTGGTYSTLKVQPAELEDSGVYFCASSPPSGSYSEQFFGPGTRLTVL.

CDR3 sequence: CASRGDRTEAFF. The CDR3 nucleotides are TGTGCCAGCAGAGGGGATAGGACTGAAGCTTTCTTT. The chain combines TRBV6-4 with TRBJ1-1, with D tentatively TRBD1 (5 bases). V was pared by 6 bases and J by 5 bases, with 10 bases between. The CDR3 length is 12 residues. Germline V CDR1 and CDR2: MRHNA, SNTAGT.

J is TRBJ2-5 and V is TRBV29-1; TRBD2 agrees at 12 bases. V shed 6 bases, J shed 4 bases, and the junction held 6 bases outside the gene matches. This CDR3 has 14 amino acids. Per the germline V gene, CDR1 is SQVTM and CDR2 is ANQGSEA. CDR3 amino acids: CSVRLAGAGETQYF. CDR3 nucleotide sequence: TGCAGCGTAAGACTAGCGGGAGCCGGAGAGACCCAGTACTTC.

The rearrangement uses TRBV5-1 and TRBJ2-7; the match to TRBD2 covers 9 bases. Unmatched junction bases numbered 3, after V lost 4 bases and J lost 1 base. Germline CDR1 is SGHRS and CDR2 is YFSETQ. This CDR3 spans 14 amino acids. Here the CDR3 reads CASSGTSGSYEQYF. The CDR3 DNA reads as TGCGCCAGCAGCGGAACTAGCGGGTCCTACGAGCAGTACTTC.

The genes are TRBV4-2 and TRBJ2-3; 14 positions agree with TRBD2. Trimming at V came to 5 bases and at J to 4 bases, leaving 5 bases not matched to a gene. The length of the CDR3 is 16 residues. The germline CDR1 and CDR2 sequences are LGHNA and YNFKEQ. The CDR3 is CASSAPGLAGADTQYF. The CDR3, as DNA: TGTGCCAGCAGCGCTCCGGGACTAGCGGGAGCAGATACGCAGTATTTT.

About this clone: One end of the junction is discordant with germline, which a read error may explain. CDR3 protein: CASSQGGGGEQYF. The CDR3 bases are TGTGCTAGCAGCCAGGGAGGCGGGGGCGAGCAGTACTTC. The chain links TRBV7-7 to TRBJ2-7; 7 bases align to TRBD2. The CDR3 spans 13 residues. The germline CDR1 and CDR2 sequences are SSHAT and FNYEAQ (reference sequence).